A single T cell receptor beta chain is shown here with its context. Antigen: not known. The data belong to a study of cytomegalovirus exposure and HLA in healthy donors. Study-level points and caveats: Among TCR beta chains of equal frequency, HLA-associated ones were more clonally expanded in a later analysis. Later on, an analysis found that several of the most significant clusters appeared to be linked to common viral pathogens, which included parvovirus B19.

The CDR3 totals 17 residues. Germline loops: CDR1 SNHLY, CDR2 FYNNEI. Losses at the gene ends were 4 bases for V and 4 bases for J; bases not matched to a gene: 12. Both 60 Vbeta primers and 13 Jbeta primers went into the PCR. The table came from immunoSEQ multiplex PCR; TCRdb's copy has only in-frame clones and leaves some out. The table has approximately 150,000 clones, about four fifths seen once; the top ten hold about 4.8%. V gene TRBV2 combines with J gene TRBJ1-1; TRBD1 agrees at 10 bases. The specimen sequenced was PBMCs. The TCR comes from a man younger than 45 in good health and CMV-seronegative. In DNA form, the CDR3 reads TGTGCCAGCAGTGTCCCGGGACAGGGGAGGGGGGGCACTGAAGCTTTCTTT. Translating it yields CASSVPGQGRGGTEAFF.